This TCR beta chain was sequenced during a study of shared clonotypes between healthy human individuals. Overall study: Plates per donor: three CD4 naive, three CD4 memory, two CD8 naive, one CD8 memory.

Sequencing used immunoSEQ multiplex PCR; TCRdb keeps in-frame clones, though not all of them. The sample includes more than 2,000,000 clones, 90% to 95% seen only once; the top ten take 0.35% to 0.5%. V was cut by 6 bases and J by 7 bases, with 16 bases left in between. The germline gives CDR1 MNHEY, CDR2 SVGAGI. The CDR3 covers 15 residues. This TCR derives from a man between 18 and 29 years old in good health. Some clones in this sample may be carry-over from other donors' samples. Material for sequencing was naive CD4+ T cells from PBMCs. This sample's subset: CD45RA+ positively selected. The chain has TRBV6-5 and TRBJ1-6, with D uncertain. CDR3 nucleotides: TGTGCCAGCAGCCGCGAGCTTTTTAGCAATTCACCCCTCCACTTT. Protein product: CASSRELFSNSPLHF.